The subject of this entry is one TCR beta chain. These data are taken from a study of T cell repertoires in cytomegalovirus infection. The overall study: Matching HLA type, along with CMV infection, was indicated by public TCR beta signatures.

TCRdb recomputed calls from the reads with MiXCR, one row per CDR3 protein. The repertoire holds around 530,000 distinct CDR3 sequences, with more than 20% as singletons. V gave up 5 bases and J gave up 8 bases; unmatched junction bases: 9. Germline CDR1 and CDR2: DFQATT and SNEGSKA (reference sequence). The CDR3 length is 16 residues. The specimen sequenced was PBMCs. This receptor was obtained from a human donor in good health (CMV status not recorded). Some clones in this sample may be carry-over from other donors' samples. The rearrangement uses TRBV20-1 and TRBJ2-1; 16 bases fit TRBD2. DNA for the CDR3: TGCAGTGCTGCGACTCTGGGACTAGCGGGAGGGGATGAGCAGTTCTTC. Its protein is CSAATLGLAGGDEQFF.